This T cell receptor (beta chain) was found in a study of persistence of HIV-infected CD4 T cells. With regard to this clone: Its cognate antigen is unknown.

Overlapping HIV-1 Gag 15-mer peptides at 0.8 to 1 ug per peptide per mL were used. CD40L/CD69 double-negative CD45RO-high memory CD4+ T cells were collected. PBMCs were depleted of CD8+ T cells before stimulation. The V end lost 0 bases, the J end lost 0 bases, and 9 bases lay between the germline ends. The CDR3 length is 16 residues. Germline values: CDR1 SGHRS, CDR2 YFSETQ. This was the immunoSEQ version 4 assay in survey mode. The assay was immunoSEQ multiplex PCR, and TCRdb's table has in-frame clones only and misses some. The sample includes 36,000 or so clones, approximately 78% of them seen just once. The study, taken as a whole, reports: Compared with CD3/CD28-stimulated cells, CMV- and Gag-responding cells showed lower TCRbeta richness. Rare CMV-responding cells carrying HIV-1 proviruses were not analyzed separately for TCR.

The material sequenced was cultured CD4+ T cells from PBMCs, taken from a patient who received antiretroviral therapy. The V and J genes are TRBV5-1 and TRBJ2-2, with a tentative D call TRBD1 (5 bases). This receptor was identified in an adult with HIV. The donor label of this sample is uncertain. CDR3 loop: CASSLGQPANTGELFF. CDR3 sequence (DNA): TGCGCCAGCAGCTTGGGACAGCCCGCGAACACCGGGGAGCTGTTTTTT.